These 25 T cell receptor beta chains came from one sample sequenced in a study of molecular identifiers for immune sequencing clone quantification. TCRdb reprocessed the PCR reads via MiXCR and lists one record per CDR3 protein. In the table there are about 630,000 distinct CDR3 sequences, roughly 27% of which are singletons. Sequenced input: naive CD8+ T cells from blood, with Jurkat cell RNA spiked in. The subset: FACS-sorted CD8+CD4-CCR7+CD45RA+ naive T cells. The receptor source for this set is a human donor in good health. Some libraries in this study had Jurkat cell RNA spiked in.

This clonotype was seen many times. This rearrangement joins TRBV30 to TRBJ2-1; the D gene is possibly TRBD2 (5 bases). The CDR3 sequence is 13 residues long. Trimming left V 1 base short and J 5 bases short, with 9 bases between. Germline V gives CDR1 GTSNPN, CDR2 SVGIG (reference sequence). For the CDR3, the DNA is TGTGCCTGGAGTGCTAGCACACACAATGAGCAGTTCTTC. Protein: CAWSASTHNEQFF.

This clonotype was seen a handful of times. The chain has TRBV6-5 and TRBJ1-3; D gene uncertain. Between the trimmed V and J ends, which lost 2 bases and 2 bases, there was a span of 7 bases. The germline CDR1 and CDR2 sequences are MNHEY and SVGAGI. The CDR3 length is 14 residues. The CDR3 loop is CASSYRATGNTIYF. DNA for the CDR3: TGTGCCAGCAGTTACCGGGCAACTGGAAACACCATATATTTT.

The chain uses TRBV6-6 and TRBJ2-7, with no clear D. The CDR3 contains 11 residues. The ends were cut back, 8 bases at V and 5 bases at J, with 10 bases in the middle. CDR1 and CDR2 (germline): MNHNY, SVGAGI (reference sequence). Written as DNA, the CDR3 is TGTGCCAGCGAGGCAGCGAACGAGCAGTACTTC. It codes for CASEAANEQYF.

At least ten counts were recorded for this clonotype. The chain joins TRBV4-1 to TRBJ2-7, with 8 positions matching TRBD1. Looked up from germline, CDR1 is MGHRA and CDR2 is YSYEKL. This CDR3 has 14 residues. After removal of 6 bases from V and 4 bases from J, the junction contained 8 bases not matched to a gene. In nucleotides, the CDR3 is TGCGCCAGCAGTCTAATAGGACAGGGTTACGAGCAGTACTTC. It yields the protein CASSLIGQGYEQYF.

The chain combines TRBV7-2 with TRBJ1-6, with D uncertain. The germline gives CDR1 SGHTA, CDR2 FQGNSA. The CDR3 is 14 residues long. Trimming stripped 11 bases from V and 6 bases from J, with 17 bases between. The CDR3 region is CAHLAEAVNSPLHF. The CDR3 bases are TGTGCCCATTTGGCGGAGGCGGTTAATTCACCCCTCCACTTT.

This clonotype was observed a few times. V is TRBV16 and J is TRBJ2-5; perhaps TRBD2 as D (5 bases). Between the trimmed V and J ends, which lost 1 base and 3 bases, there was a span of 6 bases. This CDR3 spans 13 amino acids. Looked up from germline, CDR1 is KGHSY and CDR2 is FQNENV. CDR3 sequence reads: CASSQYGEETQYF. Here the CDR3 DNA reads TGTGCCAGCAGCCAATACGGGGAAGAGACCCAGTACTTC.

This clonotype was seen more than once but under ten times. V gene TRBV19 combines with J gene TRBJ1-5; D not resolved. The CDR3 extends over 13 amino acids. CDR1 is LNHDA and CDR2 is SQIVND in the germline V gene (reference sequence). Trimming took off 6 bases at V and 7 bases at J, with 13 bases between the two ends. The CDR3 sequence: CASSPFLWQPQHF. The CDR3, as DNA: TGTGCCAGTAGCCCCTTCCTTTGGCAGCCCCAGCATTTT.

V gene TRBV2 combines with J gene TRBJ1-5; D might be TRBD1 (5 bases). Germline V gene sequence: CDR1 SNHLY, CDR2 FYNNEI. Between the trimmed V and J ends, which lost 3 bases and 6 bases, there was a span of 9 bases. This CDR3 has 13 residues. CDR3 protein: CASSDVGAQPQHF. The DNA of the CDR3 is TGTGCCAGCAGTGACGTCGGGGCTCAGCCCCAGCATTTT.

Concerning this clonotype: This sequence may be a read error, since a much larger clone differs from it by one base. The chain is built from TRBV7-2 and TRBJ1-5; D is perhaps TRBD1 (6 bases). The CDR3 is 15 residues long. Germline values: CDR1 SGHTA, CDR2 FQGNSA. The CDR3 bases are TGTGCCAGCAGCTTAGATGGCAGGCTTGGACAGCCCCGGCATTTT. Encoded protein: CASSLDGRLGQPRHF.

This clonotype was detected a few times. The CDR3 DNA reads TGTGCCAGCGCGGAAGTAGACTACGAGCAGTACTTC. Protein product: CASAEVDYEQYF. This sequence joins TRBV7-9 and TRBJ2-7, with D uncertain. V was clipped by 8 bases and J by 3 bases, with 11 bases between them. Germline CDR1 SEHNR, CDR2 FQNEAQ (reference sequence). The CDR3 loop spans 12 amino acids.

This clonotype was detected a few times. The CDR3 DNA reads TGTGCCAGCAGCGTCCCTTCGGAGCGCCAACTAGCCAAAAACATTCAGTACTTC. Protein: CASSVPSERQLAKNIQYF. The gene calls are TRBV7-4 and TRBJ2-4; D remains ambiguous. This CDR3 is 18 amino acids long. The germline gives CDR1 SGHVT, CDR2 SQSDAQ. V lost 5 bases and J lost 0, with 20 bases in between.

In this sample, this clonotype turned up a few times. V is TRBV5-6 and J is TRBJ2-7; 7 nucleotides line up with TRBD1. CDR1 is SGHDT, CDR2 YYEEEE, per germline. The CDR3 runs 14 residues. V shed 0 bases and J 5 bases; nucleotides not matched to a gene: 5. The CDR3 here is CASSLVQGVHEQYF. CDR3 nucleotide sequence: TGTGCCAGCAGCTTGGTCCAGGGGGTCCACGAGCAGTACTTC.

In regard to this clonotype: This may be a read error: a much more frequent sequence differs by one nucleotide. This chain connects TRBV29-1 to TRBJ2-7, with 13 bases lining up with TRBD2. The length of the CDR3 is 12 residues. Germline V lookup: CDR1 SQVTM, CDR2 ANQGSEA. CDR3 in amino acids: CNGTSGNVEQYF. For the CDR3, the DNA is TGCAACGGGACTAGCGGGAACGTCGAGCAGTACTTC.

This clonotype was found a few times. The chain combines TRBV12-3 or TRBV12-4 with TRBJ1-2, with D perhaps matching TRBD1 (5 bases). The germline V and J ends were trimmed by 3 bases and 8 bases, with 13 bases remaining between them. CDR3 length: 13 amino acids. The CDR3 nucleotides read TGTGCCAGCAGTTTCCAGGGATATGAGGGCTACACCTTC. Translation gives CASSFQGYEGYTF.

At least ten counts were recorded for this clonotype. The V and J genes are TRBV27 and TRBJ1-5, with D perhaps TRBD1 (6 bases). Germline values: CDR1 MNHEY, CDR2 SMNVEV (reference sequence). This CDR3 is 13 amino acids long. V was clipped by 8 bases and J by 5 bases, with 13 bases between them. The chain's CDR3 is CASAWTEDQPQHF. Here the CDR3 DNA reads TGTGCCAGCGCTTGGACAGAGGATCAGCCCCAGCATTTT.

This chain uses TRBV7-2 with TRBJ1-2; tentative D call: TRBD1 (5 bases). Germline CDR1 SGHTA, CDR2 FQGNSA. Trimming left V 0 bases short and J 7 bases short, with 9 bases between. This CDR3 is 13 amino acids long. The CDR3: CASSLAGDGGYTF. CDR3 nucleotide sequence: TGTGCCAGCAGCTTAGCGGGGGACGGTGGCTACACCTTC.

The V call is TRBV5-1, the J call TRBJ2-7; D not certain. Germline assignment: CDR1 SGHRS and CDR2 YFSETQ. V was shortened by 0 bases and J by 8 bases, with 12 bases between the two germline ends. This CDR3 region has 13 residues. The chain's CDR3 is CASSLGHLRKQYF. CDR3 DNA sequence: TGCGCCAGCAGCTTGGGGCATCTCCGGAAGCAGTACTTC.

This clonotype has just one count. A read error is possible here, since a much larger clone lies one base away. The chain couples TRBV9 to TRBJ2-7, with a tentative D call TRBD1 (6 bases). Per germline, CDR1 SGDLS and CDR2 YYNGEE. The CDR3 is 14 amino acids. The CDR3 region has the DNA TGTGCCACCAGCCCTAGGGACACACCCTACGAGCAGTACTTC. Translation gives CATSPRDTPYEQYF.

The J gene is TRBJ2-7, the V gene TRBV11-2; D gene unclear. The DNA end lines up better with TRBJ2-1; the J call may be wrong. The CDR3 runs to 13 residues. Germline CDR1 SGHAT, CDR2 FQNNGV. The chain's CDR3 is CASSFGIVYEQFF. The CDR3 DNA sequence: TGTGCCAGCAGCTTTGGCATAGTCTACGAGCAGTTCTTC.

This clonotype was seen many times. The chain has TRBV15 and TRBJ1-1; perhaps TRBD1 as D (5 bases). CDR1 and CDR2 from the germline V gene are LNHNV and YYDKDF (reference sequence). Trimming stripped 4 bases from V and 4 bases from J, with 10 bases between. The CDR3 loop spans 13 amino acids. The CDR3 reads CATSTERGTEAFF. DNA for the CDR3: TGTGCCACCAGCACGGAGAGGGGCACTGAAGCTTTCTTT.

This clonotype appeared many times. The V gene is TRBV4-2, the J gene TRBJ2-5; weak D call: TRBD2 (6 bases). CDR1 and CDR2 from the germline V gene are LGHNA and YNFKEQ. V was trimmed by 3 bases and J by 1 base, leaving 15 bases between them. The CDR3 has 16 amino acids. The DNA of the CDR3 is TGTGCCAGCAGCCAGCTGGGGACGGAGGGCCAAGAGACCCAGTACTTC. This codes for CASSQLGTEGQETQYF.

The chain has TRBV30 and TRBJ2-7; weak D call: TRBD1 (6 bases). The germline CDR1 and CDR2 sequences are GTSNPN and SVGIG (reference sequence). Between the trimmed V and J ends, which lost 1 base and 0 bases, there was a span of 13 bases. The CDR3 is 15 amino acids. The CDR3 DNA is TGTGCCTGGAGTGGGGACACACAACCCTCCTACGAGCAGTACTTC. It specifies CAWSGDTQPSYEQYF. Filled out from reference TRBV30 and TRBJ2-7, the complete variable domain reads SQTIHQWPATLVQPVGSPLSLECTVEGTSNPNLYWYRQAAGRGLQLLFYSVGIGQISSEVPQNLSASRPQDRQFILSSKKLLLSDSGFYLCAWSGDTQPSYEQYFGPGTRLTVT.

As concerns this clonotype: One base away lies a much larger clone, so this may be a sequencing read error. The chain is built from TRBV30 and TRBJ2-7; 8 positions match TRBD2. Losses at the gene ends were 5 bases for V and 6 bases for J; bases not matched to a gene: 9. The CDR3 extends over 13 amino acids. The germline CDR1 and CDR2 sequences are GTSNPN and SVGIG (reference sequence). The CDR3 nucleotides are TGTGCCTGGGAGCCGACGGGAGGGTGCGAGCAGTACTTC. Translated, it gives CAWEPTGGCEQYF.

This clonotype was observed a few times. The V gene is TRBV20-1, the J gene TRBJ2-7; 7 bases line up with TRBD2. The J segment lost 3 bases and the V segment lost 6 bases, leaving 17 bases of the junction unmatched. CDR1 and CDR2 from the germline V gene are DFQATT and SNEGSKA (reference sequence). This CDR3 has 16 residues. DNA of the CDR3: TGCAGTGCCCCGGTTTCCCCCGGGACTACCAACTACGAGCAGTACTTC. Encoded protein: CSAPVSPGTTNYEQYF.

V gene TRBV5-6 combines with J gene TRBJ2-7, with D uncertain. CDR1 and CDR2 from the germline V gene are SGHDT and YYEEEE. With 2 bases removed from V and 0 bases from J, the gap between germline ends came to 9 bases. CDR3 length equals 14 residues. The CDR3 loop reads CASSFARNSYEQYF. The CDR3 DNA is TGTGCCAGCAGCTTCGCCAGGAACTCCTACGAGCAGTACTTC. The full variable domain, rest sourced from reference TRBV5-6 and TRBJ2-7, is DAGVTQSPTHLIKTRGQQVTLRCSPKSGHDTVSWYQQALGQGPQFIFQYYEEEERQRGNFPDRFSGHQFPNYSSELNVNALLLGDSALYLCASSFARNSYEQYFGPGTRLTVT.